This record covers a single T cell receptor beta chain. Its target is not known. The entry originates in a study of cytomegalovirus exposure and HLA in healthy donors. In the PCR, 60 Vbeta and 13 Jbeta primers were used. Measured with immunoSEQ multiplex PCR; TCRdb has only the in-frame clones, and not every one. The sample consists of more than 150,000 clones, about four fifths of them appearing once. Study-wide results and limits: There were a few CMV-associated chains whose specificity for CMV antigens was confirmed in vitro. Some V segments, TRBV6-2 and TRBV6-3 among them, were indistinguishable and were therefore excluded. Most TCR sequences showed up rarely, but some public TCRs showed up in many donors. A later analysis linked a missense variant in DCLRE1C to the trimming of TCR beta V and J genes.

Germline assignment: CDR1 SGHDT and CDR2 YYEEEE. Deletions cut 0 bases from V and 6 bases from J, with 10 bases between. This CDR3 is built from 13 residues. The chain combines TRBV5-6 with TRBJ2-7, with unresolved D. The sequencing input was PBMCs. This sequence was found in a woman aged 45-60 years in good health and CMV-seropositive. CDR3: CASSLGRVFEQYF. Here the CDR3 DNA reads TGTGCCAGCAGCTTGGGTCGGGTTTTCGAGCAGTACTTC.